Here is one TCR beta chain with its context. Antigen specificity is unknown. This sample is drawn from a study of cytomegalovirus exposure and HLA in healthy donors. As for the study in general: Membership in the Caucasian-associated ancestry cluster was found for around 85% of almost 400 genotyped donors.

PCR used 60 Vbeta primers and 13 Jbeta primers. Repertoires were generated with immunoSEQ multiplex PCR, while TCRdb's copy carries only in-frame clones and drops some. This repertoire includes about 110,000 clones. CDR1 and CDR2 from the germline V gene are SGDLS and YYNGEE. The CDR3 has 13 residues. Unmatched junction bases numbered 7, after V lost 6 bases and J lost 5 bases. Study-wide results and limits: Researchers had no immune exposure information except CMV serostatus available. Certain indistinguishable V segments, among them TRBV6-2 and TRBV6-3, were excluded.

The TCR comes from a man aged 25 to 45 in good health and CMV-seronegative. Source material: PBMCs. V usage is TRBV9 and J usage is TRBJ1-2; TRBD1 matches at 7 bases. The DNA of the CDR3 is TGTGCCAGCAACAACGACAGGGAGTATGGCTACACCTTC. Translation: CASNNDREYGYTF. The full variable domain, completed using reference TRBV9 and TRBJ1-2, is DSGVTQTPKHLITATGQRVTLRCSPRSGDLSVYWYQQSLDQGLQFLIQYYNGEERAKGNILERFSAQQFPDLHSELNLSSLELGDSALYFCASNNDREYGYTFGSGTRLTVV.